This TCR beta chain was identified during a study of blood T cell repertoires in COVID-19. As for the study in general: T cells, B-cell-depleted T cells, or PBMCs supplied cDNA or gDNA.

V trimming: 6 bases; J trimming: 1 base; junction bases outside the gene matches: 10. The germline gives CDR1 MNHEY, CDR2 SMNVEV (reference sequence). The CDR3 is made up of 17 amino acids. As handled by the study authors: Amplification from reference gene primers served as the basis for estimated nucleated cell counts. TCRdb's table, derived via immunoSEQ multiplex PCR, lists solely in-frame clones and lacks some. Clonal size and the V and J genes are those of that table, whereas D and trimming came from the DNA. The table has about 95,000 clones, roughly nine tenths seen once. This clonotype originated in a woman in her 70s with acute or convalescent COVID-19. The V and J genes are TRBV27 and TRBJ2-3; 10 bases match TRBD2. Specimen: peripheral blood. CDR3 sequence reads: CASRPSGSKGGTDTQYF. The DNA for the CDR3 is TGTGCCAGCAGACCTAGCGGGAGTAAGGGAGGCACAGATACGCAGTATTTT.